The 22 T cell receptor beta chains reported below all come from one sample, sequenced in a study of blood T cell repertoires in COVID-19. Data came from immunoSEQ multiplex PCR; TCRdb stores just in-frame clones and leaves some out. The sample has 250,000 or so clones, roughly 88% seen once. Sequences were obtained from peripheral blood. All receptors derive from an older man with acute or convalescent COVID-19.

V is TRBV7-8 and J is TRBJ1-1; D gene uncertain. V dropped 1 base and J dropped 8 bases, with 14 bases sitting between them. This CDR3 is built from 14 residues. Germline V gene data show CDR1 as SGHVS and CDR2 as FQNEAQ. CDR3 residues: CASSLVGGSAEAFF. The CDR3, as DNA: TGTGCCAGCAGCTTAGTTGGAGGGTCGGCGGAAGCTTTCTTT. Looking up the rest from reference TRBV7-8 and TRBJ1-1 gives the full variable domain: GAGVSQSPRYKVAKRGQDVALRCDPISGHVSLFWYQQALGQGPEFLTYFQNEAQLDKSGLPSDRFFAERPEGSVSTLKIQRTQQEDSAVYLCASSLVGGSAEAFFGQGTRLTVV.

This clone was counted only a few times. The chain has TRBV18 and TRBJ1-6, with D unresolved. V lost 2 bases, J lost 7 bases, and 15 bases lay in between. The CDR3 is made up of 16 amino acids. Per germline, CDR1 KGHSH and CDR2 LQKENI. The CDR3 DNA reads as TGTGCCAGCTCACCAGCTACAGTACCTCGGAATTCACCCCTCCACTTT. Protein: CASSPATVPRNSPLHF.

The genes are TRBV7-9 and TRBJ1-3; TRBD1 agrees at 7 bases. The V gene's germline CDR1 is SEHNR and CDR2 FQNEAQ (reference sequence). V lost 2 bases, J lost 6 bases, and 13 bases stayed unmatched. The CDR3 is 17 amino acids. CDR3 protein: CASSLKGSWDRENTIYF. The CDR3 DNA is TGTGCCAGCAGCTTAAAAGGTTCTTGGGACAGAGAAAACACCATATATTTT.

The V call is TRBV19, the J call TRBJ1-5; D gene unclear. The CDR3 has 15 amino acids. Per germline, CDR1 LNHDA and CDR2 SQIVND (reference sequence). Trimming stripped 1 base from V and 0 bases from J, with 7 bases between. The CDR3, as DNA: TGTGCCAGTAGTATAGTCCCCCTTAGCAATCAGCCCCAGCATTTT. This codes for CASSIVPLSNQPQHF.

This chain connects TRBV28 to TRBJ1-4; 7 bases are a match to TRBD1. There are 15 residues in the CDR3. From germline, CDR1 is MDHEN and CDR2 SYDVKM. The V gene end was trimmed by 2 bases and the J gene end by 5 bases; junction bases not matched to a gene: 5. CDR3 sequence reads: CASSLAGQLNEKLFF. CDR3 sequence (DNA): TGTGCCAGCAGTTTAGCGGGACAGCTGAATGAAAAACTGTTTTTT.

The chain joins TRBV19 to TRBJ1-4; tentative D call: TRBD1 (5 bases). This CDR3 is 15 amino acids long. Trimming pared 5 bases from V and 5 bases from J, leaving 15 bases between. Looked up from germline, CDR1 is LNHDA and CDR2 is SQIVND (reference sequence). The chain's CDR3 is CASSDQPRQNEKLFF. The DNA for the CDR3 is TGTGCCAGTAGTGATCAACCTCGACAGAATGAAAAACTGTTTTTT.

The rearrangement links TRBV18 to TRBJ2-1; TRBD1 agrees at 7 bases. V dropped 2 bases and J dropped 8; count of bases not matched to a gene: 6. CDR1 KGHSH and CDR2 LQKENI come from the germline V gene. The CDR3 is 14 amino acids. The CDR3 region is CASSPRQGEDEQFF. DNA of the CDR3: TGTGCCAGCTCACCAAGGCAGGGGGAAGATGAGCAGTTCTTC.

The V gene is TRBV6-6, the J gene TRBJ2-2, with D tentatively TRBD2 (6 bases). V was clipped by 7 bases and J by 4 bases, with 13 bases between them. Per germline, CDR1 MNHNY and CDR2 SVGAGI (reference sequence). CDR3 length: 14 residues. Here the CDR3 DNA reads TGTGCCAGCAACGGGGGAGTCAGCACCGGGGAGCTGTTTTTT. Amino acids: CASNGGVSTGELFF.

This chain connects TRBV4-2 to TRBJ1-2, with TRBD1 matching 9 bases. Trimming cost V 0 bases and J 8 bases; bases outside gene matches: 13. Germline V gives CDR1 LGHNA, CDR2 YNFKEQ. The CDR3 totals 17 residues. The CDR3 DNA is TGTGCCAGCAGCCAAGATCGCGAGGGGACAGGGAAGTTCGGCTACACCTTC. It specifies CASSQDREGTGKFGYTF.

The chain couples TRBV4-2 to TRBJ1-1; no clear D. Trimming took off 2 bases at V and 5 bases at J, with 6 bases between the two ends. Looked up from germline, CDR1 is LGHNA and CDR2 is YNFKEQ. The CDR3 covers 12 residues. The CDR3 region has the DNA TGTGCCAGCAGCCAAACTCGGACTGAAGCTTTCTTT. Protein sequence: CASSQTRTEAFF.

The genes are TRBV5-1 and TRBJ2-3, with unresolved D. The CDR3 is 16 residues long. Trimming shortened V by 0 bases and J by 0 bases, and 11 bases separated the two germline ends. Per germline, CDR1 SGHRS and CDR2 YFSETQ. The CDR3 is CASSLDGEPSTDTQYF. CDR3 in DNA: TGCGCCAGCAGCTTGGACGGAGAACCCAGCACAGATACGCAGTATTTT.

The chain has TRBV28 and TRBJ1-1; TRBD1 matches 8 bases. V lost 3 bases and J lost 0; bases outside the gene matches: 9. Germline V CDR1 and CDR2: MDHEN, SYDVKM. The CDR3 runs to 17 residues. The DNA of the CDR3 is TGTGCCAGCAGTTTTCCCCTAGCAGGGGGCATGAACACTGAAGCTTTCTTT. Translation gives CASSFPLAGGMNTEAFF.

The chain couples TRBV18 to TRBJ2-7; 11 bases match TRBD2. J gave up 5 bases and V 1 base, and 13 bases lay outside the gene matches. The V gene's germline CDR1 is KGHSH and CDR2 LQKENI. The length of the CDR3 is 18 residues. As DNA, the CDR3 is TGTGCCAGCTCACCACAGCCCCTACTAGCGGGAGACGTGAACGAGCAGTACTTC. It codes for CASSPQPLLAGDVNEQYF.

The V gene is TRBV5-1, the J gene TRBJ2-2; 8 nucleotides agree with TRBD2. V lost 8 bases and J lost 2; bases outside the gene matches: 5. The CDR3 spans 14 residues. Per germline, CDR1 SGHRS and CDR2 YFSETQ. CDR3 in DNA: TGCGCCAGTACTAGCGGAGGAAACACCGGGGAGCTGTTTTTT. Translated, it gives CASTSGGNTGELFF.

Here the CDR3 reads CSASGRGWAFF. Here the CDR3 DNA reads TGCAGTGCTTCAGGGAGGGGATGGGCTTTCTTT. The chain carries TRBV20-1 and TRBJ1-1; D might be TRBD1 (5 bases). Trimming removed 5 bases at V and 11 bases at J, with 15 bases between. Germline-derived CDR1 and CDR2 are DFQATT and SNEGSKA (reference sequence). The CDR3 totals 11 residues.

This chain links TRBV9 with TRBJ2-1, with 11 nucleotides matching TRBD2. Trimming removed 1 base from V and 0 bases from J; junction bases left unmatched: 6. The CDR3 consists of 18 residues. Germline assignment: CDR1 SGDLS and CDR2 YYNGEE. The DNA for the CDR3 is TGTGCCAGCAGCGTACTAGCGGGAGGCCACAACTCCTACAATGAGCAGTTCTTC. It codes for CASSVLAGGHNSYNEQFF. Full variable domain (outside the CDR3, taken from reference TRBV9 and TRBJ2-1): DSGVTQTPKHLITATGQRVTLRCSPRSGDLSVYWYQQSLDQGLQFLIQYYNGEERAKGNILERFSAQQFPDLHSELNLSSLELGDSALYFCASSVLAGGHNSYNEQFFGPGTRLTVL.

This rearrangement joins TRBV3-1 (or the pseudogene TRBV3-2) to TRBJ1-2; maybe TRBD1 (6 bases). Germline CDR1 and CDR2: LGHDT and YNNKEL (reference sequence). V lost 8 bases and J 7 bases, leaving 17 bases between the germline ends. CDR3 size: 13 residues. CDR3 sequence reads: CASWDSRGSGYTF. The DNA of the CDR3 is TGTGCCAGCTGGGATTCCAGGGGCTCTGGCTACACCTTC.

The V call is TRBV6-2 or TRBV6-3, the J call TRBJ2-1, with TRBD1 identical over 11 bases. Germline-derived CDR1 and CDR2 are MNHEY and SVGEGT. There are 15 residues in the CDR3. V was pared by 6 bases and J by 8 bases, with 9 bases of the junction left unmatched. CDR3 DNA: TGTGCCAGCAGCCCTGGGACAGGGGGTTCGGATGAGCAGTTCTTC. This gives the protein CASSPGTGGSDEQFF.

V gene TRBV7-2 combines with J gene TRBJ1-3; 11 bases line up with TRBD1. V dropped 4 bases and J dropped 1; count of bases not matched to a gene: 6. CDR1 is SGHTA, CDR2 FQGNSA, per germline. This CDR3 is 17 amino acids long. CDR3 sequence (DNA): TGTGCCAGCAGCTCGGGACAGGGGGTCAAGTCTGGAAACACCATATATTTT. Protein: CASSSGQGVKSGNTIYF.

As DNA, the CDR3 is TGTGCCAGCAGTTCCCCCGGACAGTTTGAAGCTTTCTTT. This encodes CASSSPGQFEAFF. V is TRBV28 and J is TRBJ1-1; possibly TRBD1 for D (6 bases). V was pared by 4 bases and J by 7 bases, with 13 bases between. The CDR3 consists of 13 residues. The germline CDR1 and CDR2 sequences are MDHEN and SYDVKM.

The chain joins TRBV6-6 to TRBJ2-2, with a possible D match to TRBD2 (6 bases). Trimming pared 2 bases from V and 6 bases from J, leaving 10 bases between. Germline V gives CDR1 MNHNY, CDR2 SVGAGI (reference sequence). The CDR3 length is 14 residues. This CDR3 is CASSYAERAGELFF. The CDR3 nucleotides read TGTGCCAGCAGTTACGCGGAGCGGGCCGGGGAGCTGTTTTTT.

Concerning this clone: The same CDR3 also results from other DNA sequences found in this sample. The chain recombines TRBV12-3 or TRBV12-4 with TRBJ2-7; 9 bases are a match to TRBD1. V gave up 6 bases and J gave up 2 bases; unmatched junction bases: 2. The CDR3 covers 13 residues. The DNA for the CDR3 is TGTGCCAGCAGGCGGACAGGGGCCTACGAGCAGTACTTC. It translates to CASRRTGAYEQYF.